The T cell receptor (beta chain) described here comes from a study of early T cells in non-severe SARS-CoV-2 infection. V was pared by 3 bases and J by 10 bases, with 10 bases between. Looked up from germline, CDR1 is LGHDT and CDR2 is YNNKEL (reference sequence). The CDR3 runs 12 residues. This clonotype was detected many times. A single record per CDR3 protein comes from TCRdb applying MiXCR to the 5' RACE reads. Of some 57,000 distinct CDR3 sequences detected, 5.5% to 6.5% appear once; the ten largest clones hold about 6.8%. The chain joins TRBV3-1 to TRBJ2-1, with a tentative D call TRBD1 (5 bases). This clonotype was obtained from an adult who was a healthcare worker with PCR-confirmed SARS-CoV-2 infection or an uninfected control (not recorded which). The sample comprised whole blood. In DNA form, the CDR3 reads TGTGCCAGCAGCCATCAAAAGGGGGAGCAGTTCTTC. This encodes CASSHQKGEQFF.